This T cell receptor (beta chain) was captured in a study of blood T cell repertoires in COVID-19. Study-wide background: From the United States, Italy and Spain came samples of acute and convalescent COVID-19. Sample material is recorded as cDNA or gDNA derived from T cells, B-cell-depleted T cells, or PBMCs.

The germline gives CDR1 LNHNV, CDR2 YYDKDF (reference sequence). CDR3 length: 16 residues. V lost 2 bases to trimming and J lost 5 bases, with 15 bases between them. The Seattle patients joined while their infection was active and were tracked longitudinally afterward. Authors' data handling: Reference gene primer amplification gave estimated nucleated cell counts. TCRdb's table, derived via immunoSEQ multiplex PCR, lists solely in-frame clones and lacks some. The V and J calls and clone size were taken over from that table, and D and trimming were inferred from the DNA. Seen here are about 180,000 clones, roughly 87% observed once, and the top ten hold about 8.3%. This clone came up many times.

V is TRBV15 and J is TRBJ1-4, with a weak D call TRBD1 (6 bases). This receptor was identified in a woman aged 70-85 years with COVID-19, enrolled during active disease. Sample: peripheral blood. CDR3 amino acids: CATSRLGSGQNEKLFF. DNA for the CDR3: TGTGCCACCAGCAGACTAGGTTCAGGACAGAATGAAAAACTGTTTTTT.